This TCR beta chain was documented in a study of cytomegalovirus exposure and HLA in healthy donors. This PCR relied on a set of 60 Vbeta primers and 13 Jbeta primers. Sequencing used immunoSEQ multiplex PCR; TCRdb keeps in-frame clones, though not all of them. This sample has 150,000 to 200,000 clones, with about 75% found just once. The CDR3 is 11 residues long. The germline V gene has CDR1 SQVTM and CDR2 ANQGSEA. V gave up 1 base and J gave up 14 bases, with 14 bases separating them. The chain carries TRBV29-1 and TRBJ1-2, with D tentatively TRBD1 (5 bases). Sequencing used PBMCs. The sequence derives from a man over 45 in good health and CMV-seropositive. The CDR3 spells CSVEVGARTTF. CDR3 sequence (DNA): TGCAGCGTTGAAGTTGGGGCGCGAACAACCTTC.